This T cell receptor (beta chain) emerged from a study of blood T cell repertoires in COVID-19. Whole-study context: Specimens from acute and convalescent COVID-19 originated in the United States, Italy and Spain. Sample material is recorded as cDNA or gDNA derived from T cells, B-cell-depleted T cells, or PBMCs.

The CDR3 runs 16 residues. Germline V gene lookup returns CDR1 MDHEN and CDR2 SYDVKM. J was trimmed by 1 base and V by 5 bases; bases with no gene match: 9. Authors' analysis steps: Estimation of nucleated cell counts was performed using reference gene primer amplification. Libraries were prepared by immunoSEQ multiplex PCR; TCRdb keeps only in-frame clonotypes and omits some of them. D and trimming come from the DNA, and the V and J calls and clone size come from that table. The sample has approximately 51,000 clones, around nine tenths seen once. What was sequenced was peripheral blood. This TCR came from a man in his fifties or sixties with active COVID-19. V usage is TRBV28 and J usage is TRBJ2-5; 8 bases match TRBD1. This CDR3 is CASSPVRTGFQETQYF. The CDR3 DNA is TGTGCCAGCAGTCCAGTACGGACAGGGTTCCAAGAGACCCAGTACTTC.